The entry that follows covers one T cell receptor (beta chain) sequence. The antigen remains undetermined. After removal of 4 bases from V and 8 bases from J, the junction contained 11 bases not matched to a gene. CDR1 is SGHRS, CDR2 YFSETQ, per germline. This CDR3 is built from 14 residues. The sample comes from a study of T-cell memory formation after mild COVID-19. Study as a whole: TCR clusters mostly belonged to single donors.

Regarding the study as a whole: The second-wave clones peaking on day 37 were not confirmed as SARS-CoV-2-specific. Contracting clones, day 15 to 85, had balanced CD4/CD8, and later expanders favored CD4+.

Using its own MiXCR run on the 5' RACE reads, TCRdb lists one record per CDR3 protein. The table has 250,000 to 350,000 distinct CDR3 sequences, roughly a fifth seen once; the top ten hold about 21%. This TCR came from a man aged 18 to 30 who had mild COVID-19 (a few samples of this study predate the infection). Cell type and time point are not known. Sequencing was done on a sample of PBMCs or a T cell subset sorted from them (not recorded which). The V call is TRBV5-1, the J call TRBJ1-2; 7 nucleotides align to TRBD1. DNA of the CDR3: TGCGCCAGCAGCCCGGGAGGCGGGACAGCCGGCTACACCTTC. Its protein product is CASSPGGGTAGYTF.